A selection of T cell receptor beta chains follows, all from one sample in a study of shared clonotypes between healthy human individuals. TCRdb keeps only in-frame clones here, not all; method: immunoSEQ multiplex PCR. The table records under 1,100,000 clones, approximately 80% of them present only once. Specimen: memory CD4+ T cells from PBMCs. Receptors were obtained from a man aged 18 to 35 in good health. Some clones in this sample may be carry-over from other donors' samples. CDR3s include the opening cysteine and the closing phenylalanine or tryptophan. The D gene is left open where the match is weak. Size tells how often a clone was seen (once, few, many) or the class of an expanded clone, and some rows leave it out.

D gene | CDR3 length | clone size | J gene | V gene | CDR3 DNA | CDR3 protein
NA | 16 | NA | TRBJ2-2 | TRBV5-1 | TGCGCCAGCAGCTTGCACCCTCGAGAAGGGATCGGGGAGCTGTTTTTT | CASSLHPREGIGELFF
NA | 13 | many | TRBJ2-7 | TRBV4-1 | TGCGCCAGCAGCCAGCGGGTGGGCCACGAACAGTACTTC | CASSQRVGHEQYF
NA | 17 | few | TRBJ1-1 | TRBV12-5 | TGTGCTAGTGGTTTGGTACTCGGTCAGAGCATGAACACTGAAGCTTTCTTT | CASGLVLGQSMNTEAFF
NA | 11 | NA | TRBJ2-7 | TRBV28 | TGTGCCAGCAGCGGTTGGGACGAGCAGTACTTC | CASSGWDEQYF
NA | 17 | NA | TRBJ1-3 | TRBV9 | TGTGCCAGCAGCGAGACGTACGGGGGGTACTCTGGAAACACCATATATTTT | CASSETYGGYSGNTIYF
NA | 15 | NA | TRBJ2-3 | TRBV4-1 | TGCGCCAGCACCCCCGGACAGCTTATCACAGATACGCAGTATTTT | CASTPGQLITDTQYF
NA | 14 | few | TRBJ1-1 | TRBV11-2 | TGTGCCAGCAGCCCATACGAACTGAACACTGAAGCTTTCTTT | CASSPYELNTEAFF
TRBD2 | 15 | NA | TRBJ2-7 | TRBV19 | TGTGCCAGTAGTATAGTGGCGGGAGTGGGTTACGAGCAGTACTTC | CASSIVAGVGYEQYF
TRBD1 | 15 | NA | TRBJ2-7 | TRBV4-3 | TGCGCCAGCAGCCAGGGGACAGACGCCTCCTACGAGCAGTACTTC | CASSQGTDASYEQYF
NA | 17 | NA | TRBJ2-2 | TRBV5-1 | TGCGCCAGCAGCTTAGCGTCCGGTCACGCGAACACCGGGGAGCTGTTTTTT | CASSLASGHANTGELFF
NA | 13 | NA | TRBJ2-7 | TRBV6-1 | TGTGCCAGCACGGGGTGGATGTCCTACGAGCAGTACTTC | CASTGWMSYEQYF
TRBD1 | 15 | NA | TRBJ1-1 | TRBV27 | TGTGCCAGCAGTTTCAAACCACAGGGGGCCACTGAAGCTTTCTTT | CASSFKPQGATEAFF
NA | 15 | NA | TRBJ1-3 | TRBV5-6 | TGTGCCAGCAGCGATCAGACGGGGTCTGGAAACACCATATATTTT | CASSDQTGSGNTIYF
NA | 15 | once | TRBJ2-7 | TRBV11-1 | TGTGCCAGCAGCTTAGGGGCAGGGAGTTCCTACGAGCAGTACTTC | CASSLGAGSSYEQYF
TRBD2 | 19 | many | TRBJ2-2 | TRBV5-1 | TGCGCCAGCAGCCGTTCCGGAGTTTTAGCGGGAGGGAACACCGGGGAGCTGTTTTTT | CASSRSGVLAGGNTGELFF
TRBD1 | 15 | NA | TRBJ2-7 | TRBV18 | TGTGCCAGCTCCGGGACAGGACAAACCTCCTACGAGCAGTACTTC | CASSGTGQTSYEQYF
NA | 18 | NA | TRBJ1-5 | TRBV11-2 | TGTGCCAGCAGCACCCACCTCCCGACACCCTTTAGCAATCAGCCCCAGCATTTT | CASSTHLPTPFSNQPQHF
NA | 16 | NA | TRBJ2-2 | TRBV19 | TGTGCCAGTAGTATCGCGTTACAGAGCAGCACCGGGGAGCTGTTTTTT | CASSIALQSSTGELFF
TRBD1 | 10 | many | TRBJ2-1 | TRBV2 | TGTGCCAACAGGGGGTATGAGCAGTTCTTC | CANRGYEQFF
TRBD1 | 13 | NA | TRBJ1-1 | TRBV23-1 | TGCGCCAGATCGTCGGGACAGTCATCTGAAGCTTTCTTT | CARSSGQSSEAFF
NA | 14 | NA | TRBJ1-1 | TRBV6-5 | TGTGCCAGCAGTCCGACCCCAGGGAACACTGAAGCTTTCTTT | CASSPTPGNTEAFF
TRBD2 | 15 | NA | TRBJ2-3 | TRBV5-1 | TGCGCCAGTGGAGTAGCGGGAGATTACACAGATACGCAGTATTTT | CASGVAGDYTDTQYF
TRBD2 | 16 | NA | TRBJ2-3 | TRBV10-3 | TGTGCCATCAGCCGAGGACTAGCGGGAGGTTTAGATACGCAGTATTTT | CAISRGLAGGLDTQYF
NA | 15 | NA | TRBJ2-5 | TRBV7-2 | TGTGCCAGCAGCTTAGGGGGTGGGATCTACGAGACCCAGTACTTC | CASSLGGGIYETQYF
TRBD1 | 14 | NA | TRBJ1-5 | TRBV6-1 | TGTGCCAGCGGTAAGGGACAGGCCTATCAGCCCCAGCATTTT | CASGKGQAYQPQHF
TRBD1 | 14 | NA | TRBJ2-7 | TRBV29-1 | TGCAGCGCCGCCGGGACAGGGGGCTCCTACGAGCAGTACTTC | CSAAGTGGSYEQYF
TRBD1 | 14 | NA | TRBJ1-1 | TRBV4-2 | TGTGCCAGCAGCCATTGGGACAGGAACACTGAAGCTTTCTTT | CASSHWDRNTEAFF
TRBD1 | 14 | NA | TRBJ2-1 | TRBV11-1 | TGTGCAACTACCCCGGACAGGGTGGGTGTTGAGCAGTTCTTC | CATTPDRVGVEQFF
NA | 13 | NA | TRBJ2-7 | TRBV7-2 | TGTGCCAGCAGCTTAGGGGCCGGCTACGAGCAGTACTTC | CASSLGAGYEQYF
NA | 15 | NA | TRBJ1-1 | TRBV7-2 | TGTGCCAGCAGCCCCAGACAGGTTCTGAACACTGAAGCTTTCTTT | CASSPRQVLNTEAFF
NA | 16 | NA | TRBJ2-1 | TRBV6-6 | TGTGCCAGCAGAGGACGCGGCATAAGCTCCTACAATGAGCAGTTCTTC | CASRGRGISSYNEQFF
NA | 16 | NA | TRBJ1-5 | TRBV6-1 | TGTGCCAGCAGTGAAGCGATAGGCAGCGTAGGAGGGCCCCAGCATTTT | CASSEAIGSVGGPQHF
NA | 15 | NA | TRBJ2-5 | TRBV5-4 | TGTGCCAGCAGCTTGCCCGGGGTGACCCAAGAGACCCAGTACTTC | CASSLPGVTQETQYF
NA | 14 | NA | TRBJ2-7 | TRBV6-6 | TGTGCCAGCAGTTACTCCCCGATCGCCTACGAGCAGTACTTC | CASSYSPIAYEQYF
TRBD2 | 17 | NA | TRBJ2-1 | TRBV14 | TGTGCCAGCAGCCAAAGGTTAGCGGGAGCCCAGGGGAATGAGCAGTTCTTC | CASSQRLAGAQGNEQFF
TRBD1 | 18 | many | TRBJ1-5 | TRBV2 | TGTGCCAGCAGTCGGAGCCGCCCGGACAGGGATAGCAATCAGCCCCAGCATTTT | CASSRSRPDRDSNQPQHF